The next 29 T cell receptor beta chains were all read from a single sample in a study of CD8 T cells in ankylosing spondylitis. Study-level results: A TCR beta motif of 8 or 9 highly homologous variants appeared characteristic of ankylosing spondylitis blood.

These receptors lack a known antigen. MiXCR, applied by TCRdb to the 5' RACE reads, yields one record per CDR3 protein. The profile shows about 840,000 distinct CDR3 sequences, roughly 10% of them singletons. The sequencing sample was made of blood, either unsorted or a sorted T cell fraction (not recorded which). Receptors originate from a male donor with ankylosing spondylitis.

The rearrangement uses TRBV11-2 and TRBJ2-7; TRBD2 matches at 7 bases. The germline V gene has CDR1 SGHAT and CDR2 FQNNGV. Germline trimming cut 3 bases from V and 6 bases from J; bases unmatched to any gene: 14. The CDR3 is 16 residues long. The CDR3 DNA sequence: TGTGCCAGCAGCTTGGGTTTTGGCGGGAGAAGAAGCGAGCAGTACTTC. Protein sequence: CASSLGFGGRRSEQYF.

V is TRBV20-1 and J is TRBJ1-6, with a tentative D call TRBD1 (6 bases). The CDR3 has 14 residues. Trimming took off 2 bases at V and 3 bases at J, with 8 bases between the two ends. In germline, CDR1 is DFQATT, CDR2 SNEGSKA (reference sequence). The CDR3: CSARQTGYNSPLHF. In nucleotides, the CDR3 is TGCAGTGCTAGACAGACAGGCTATAATTCACCCCTCCACTTT.

This clonotype showed up just a few times. The chain has TRBV9 and TRBJ2-3; no firm D call. CDR1 and CDR2 from the germline V gene are SGDLS and YYNGEE. The CDR3 consists of 14 residues. Trimming removed 0 bases at V and 4 bases at J, with 9 bases between. The CDR3 region is CASSVVLGSDTQYF. The CDR3 coding sequence is TGTGCCAGCAGCGTAGTACTGGGGTCAGATACGCAGTATTTT.

The V and J genes are TRBV15 and TRBJ2-5; tentatively, D is TRBD2 (5 bases). The V end lost 8 bases, the J end lost 0 bases, and 7 bases lay between the germline ends. Germline loops: CDR1 LNHNV, CDR2 YYDKDF (reference sequence). The CDR3 is 12 amino acids. The CDR3 reads CATGRYQETQYF. DNA for the CDR3: TGTGCCACCGGGAGATACCAAGAGACCCAGTACTTC. Variable domain in full (rest from reference TRBV15 and TRBJ2-5): DAMVIQNPRYQVTQFGKPVTLSCSQTLNHNVMYWYQQKSSQAPKLLFHYYDKDFNNEADTPDNFQSRRPNTSFCFLDIRSPGLGDTAMYLCATGRYQETQYFGPGTRLLVL.

This clonotype was recorded at least ten times. V and J are TRBV5-5 and TRBJ2-5, with TRBD2 as a possible D gene (5 bases). The CDR3 contains 13 residues. Germline CDR1 and CDR2: SGHKS and YYEKEE (reference sequence). V lost 6 bases to trimming and J lost 5 bases, with 14 bases between them. CDR3: CASTGRGRETQYF. CDR3 bases: TGTGCCAGCACCGGTCGAGGGCGGGAGACCCAGTACTTC.

Regarding this clonotype: At one boundary the junction diverges from the germline segment, which might be a read error. The chain carries TRBV7-3 and TRBJ2-7, with D perhaps matching TRBD1 or TRBD2 (5 bases each). Germline values: CDR1 SGHTA, CDR2 FQGTGA. The CDR3 spans 15 residues. This CDR3 is CASSVTGTVSYEQYF. The CDR3 coding sequence is TGTGCCAGCAGCGTAACCGGGACGGTCTCCTACGAGCAGTACTTC. The full variable domain, with the rest looked up from reference TRBV7-3 and TRBJ2-7, is GAGVSQTPSNKVTEKGKYVELRCDPISGHTALYWYRQSLGQGPEFLIYFQGTGAADDSGLPNDRFFAVRPEGSVSTLKIQRTERGDSAVYLCASSVTGTVSYEQYFGPGTRLTVT.

The V call is TRBV5-8, the J call TRBJ1-4; D gene unclear. V gave up 0 bases and J gave up 8 bases, with 8 bases separating them. Germline CDR1 SGHTS, CDR2 YDEGEE. There are 13 residues in the CDR3. The CDR3 protein is CASSLGGLEKLFF. CDR3 coding DNA: TGTGCCAGCAGCTTGGGGGGTCTCGAAAAACTGTTTTTT.

The CDR3 protein is CASSLGGGVASEQFF. The CDR3 DNA reads as TGTGCCAGCAGCCTAGGGGGGGGGGTAGCTAGTGAGCAGTTCTTC. The V gene is TRBV28, the J gene TRBJ2-1; D is perhaps TRBD2 (7 bases). CDR1 is MDHEN and CDR2 is SYDVKM in the germline V gene. The CDR3 totals 15 residues. Trimming pared 6 bases from V and 9 bases from J, leaving 21 bases between.

The chain employs TRBV6-4 and TRBJ2-3; 9 bases map to TRBD1. The ends lost 4 bases at V and 4 bases at J; junction bases unmatched: 6. The CDR3 is made up of 15 amino acids. The germline V gene has CDR1 MRHNA and CDR2 SNTAGT. CDR3 sequence (DNA): TGTGCCAGCAGTGCACAGGGGGCGCGTGCAGATACGCAGTATTTT. Residues: CASSAQGARADTQYF.

This clonotype was detected only a few times. The chain recombines TRBV5-1 with TRBJ1-2, with D maybe TRBD1 (5 bases). Germline CDR1 and CDR2: SGHRS and YFSETQ. This CDR3 is built from 14 residues. Trimming stripped 3 bases from V and 0 bases from J, with 9 bases between. The CDR3 spells CASSSTDANYGYTF. Here the CDR3 DNA reads TGCGCCAGCAGCTCGACAGACGCTAACTATGGCTACACCTTC.

CDR3 DNA: TGTGCCAGCTCACAGGATTTCGAAGTGGAGACCCAGTACTTC. Protein product: CASSQDFEVETQYF. The V and J genes are TRBV18 and TRBJ2-5; no definite D call. Looked up from germline, CDR1 is KGHSH and CDR2 is LQKENI. Trimming left V 4 bases short and J 5 bases short, with 14 bases between. This CDR3 is built from 14 residues.

The CDR3 loop is CSVAPVAGGHNEQFF. In DNA form, the CDR3 reads TGCAGCGTTGCCCCGGTAGCGGGGGGTCACAATGAGCAGTTCTTC. This chain uses TRBV29-1 with TRBJ2-1, with TRBD2 identical over 10 bases. V shed 4 bases and J 5 bases; nucleotides not matched to a gene: 8. Germline CDR1 reads SQVTM; CDR2 reads ANQGSEA. The CDR3 is 15 amino acids.

The chain uses TRBV29-1 and TRBJ1-4, with D possibly being TRBD1 (5 bases). In germline, CDR1 is SQVTM, CDR2 ANQGSEA. Trimming left V 7 bases short and J 5 bases short, with 14 bases between. The CDR3 runs 13 residues. The CDR3 sequence is CSGLQALNEKLFF. CDR3 bases: TGCAGCGGCCTACAGGCCTTGAATGAAAAACTGTTTTTT.

This clonotype has only a few counts. V and J are TRBV28 and TRBJ2-7, with D possibly being TRBD1 (5 bases). Germline V gives CDR1 MDHEN, CDR2 SYDVKM. The ends were cut back, 6 bases at V and 5 bases at J, with 26 bases in the middle. The CDR3 contains 17 residues. The CDR3 sequence: CASSAYPVGVKGDEQYF. For the CDR3, the DNA is TGTGCCAGCAGCGCCTACCCAGTAGGGGTAAAAGGAGACGAGCAGTACTTC.

This clonotype has a handful of counts. The V and J genes are TRBV4-3 and TRBJ1-1, with D possibly TRBD1 on 5 matching bases. The CDR3 is 16 amino acids. Germline V gene data show CDR1 as LGHNA and CDR2 as YSLEER. The V end lost 3 bases, the J end lost 3 bases, and 17 bases lay between the germline ends. The CDR3 loop reads CASSHLTWGGDTEAFF. The CDR3 nucleotides are TGCGCCAGCAGCCATCTTACCTGGGGAGGGGACACTGAAGCTTTCTTT.

This clonotype was counted between two and nine times. V and J are TRBV29-1 and TRBJ2-2; possible D gene TRBD1, 6 bases. The germline CDR1 and CDR2 sequences are SQVTM and ANQGSEA. CDR3 length: 14 residues. Trimming cost V 4 bases and J 1 base, with 10 bases left between them. For the CDR3, the DNA is TGCAGCGTTGGACAGGATATGAACACCGGGGAGCTGTTTTTT. Protein sequence: CSVGQDMNTGELFF.

This clonotype has more than one count but fewer than ten. J is TRBJ1-2 and V is TRBV6-5; no firm D call. V lost 2 bases and J 4 bases, leaving 11 bases between the germline ends. CDR1 is MNHEY, CDR2 SVGAGI, per germline. The length of the CDR3 is 14 residues. The CDR3 DNA reads TGTGCCAGCAGTTACGTGGGCAGCTTCTATGGCTACACCTTC. It encodes CASSYVGSFYGYTF.

This clonotype was recorded at least ten times. The chain has TRBV12-3 or TRBV12-4 and TRBJ2-7, with D hard to call. The CDR3 length is 14 residues. V lost 5 bases and J 2 bases, leaving 13 bases between the germline ends. This CDR3 is CASSLHRAPYEQYF. As DNA, the CDR3 is TGTGCCAGCAGTCTGCATCGGGCCCCCTACGAGCAGTACTTC.

This clonotype was counted between two and nine times. This chain uses TRBV5-1 with TRBJ1-2, with a weak D call TRBD1 (6 bases). This CDR3 spans 13 amino acids. From germline, CDR1 is SGHRS and CDR2 YFSETQ. With 1 base removed from V and 7 bases from J, the gap between germline ends came to 11 bases. CDR3 loop: CASSLRGDGGYTF. The CDR3 region has the DNA TGCGCCAGCAGCTTGAGGGGGGATGGTGGCTACACCTTC.

This clonotype was seen more than once but under ten times. The gene calls are TRBV30 and TRBJ2-1, with 11 positions matching TRBD1. This CDR3 has 15 amino acids. With V trimmed by 2 bases and J by 10 bases, 10 bases remained unmatched. Germline loops: CDR1 GTSNPN, CDR2 SVGIG (reference sequence). This CDR3 is CAWSTPGQGVQEQFF. In DNA form, the CDR3 reads TGTGCCTGGAGTACACCGGGACAGGGGGTTCAGGAGCAGTTCTTC.

This clonotype was detected many times. The chain links TRBV4-1 to TRBJ2-7; D perhaps matches TRBD1 (5 bases). V lost 3 bases and J 0 bases, leaving 6 bases between the germline ends. The CDR3 length is 13 residues. Germline loops: CDR1 MGHRA, CDR2 YSYEKL. This CDR3 reads CASSHGHSYEQYF. The CDR3 DNA is TGCGCCAGCAGCCACGGACACTCCTACGAGCAGTACTTC.

V and J are TRBV13 and TRBJ1-3; D gene uncertain. Germline V gene lookup returns CDR1 PRHDT and CDR2 FYEKMQ (reference sequence). This CDR3 is 12 amino acids long. Trimming removed 7 bases at V and 2 bases at J, with 6 bases between. CDR3 loop: CASTRTGNTIYF. As DNA, the CDR3 is TGTGCCAGCACCCGGACTGGAAACACCATATATTTT.

The chain uses TRBV25-1 and TRBJ2-2, with D perhaps matching TRBD1 (5 bases). The V end was cut by 4 bases, the J end by 5 bases, with 14 bases between. The length of the CDR3 is 15 residues. CDR1 MGHDK and CDR2 SYGVNS come from the germline V gene. As DNA, the CDR3 is TGTGCCAGCAGTGGGCGTCAGGGATGGACCGGGGAGCTGTTTTTT. Its translation is CASSGRQGWTGELFF.

J is TRBJ1-2 and V is TRBV28; weak D call: TRBD1 (6 bases). Germline V CDR1 and CDR2: MDHEN, SYDVKM. This CDR3 is 14 amino acids long. Between the trimmed V and J ends, which lost 5 bases and 3 bases, there was a span of 13 bases. CDR3 sequence (DNA): TGTGCCAGCAGTCCCTTCGACAGGTACTATGGCTACACCTTC. It is translated as CASSPFDRYYGYTF.

The rearrangement joins TRBV4-3 to TRBJ2-7; TRBD1 aligns across 9 bases. CDR1 LGHNA and CDR2 YSLEER come from the germline V gene. The CDR3 spans 15 residues. Losses at the gene ends were 2 bases for V and 3 bases for J; bases not matched to a gene: 5. For the CDR3, the DNA is TGCGCCAGCAGCCAAAGGACAGGGGTAATCTACGAGCAGTACTTC. Protein product: CASSQRTGVIYEQYF.

This clonotype occurred a few times. This chain connects TRBV20-1 to TRBJ2-3; TRBD2 aligns across 8 bases. The germline CDR1 and CDR2 sequences are DFQATT and SNEGSKA (reference sequence). This CDR3 region has 14 residues. J gave up 4 bases and V 7 bases, and 10 bases lay outside the gene matches. CDR3 sequence reads: CSVLPAGVPDTQYF. The CDR3 coding sequence is TGCAGTGTACTTCCAGCGGGAGTGCCAGATACGCAGTATTTT.

The sample holds a few counts of this clonotype. This chain connects TRBV6-2 or TRBV6-3 to TRBJ2-7; 12 bases fit TRBD2. There are 15 residues in the CDR3. Germline trimming cut 8 bases from V and 2 bases from J; bases unmatched to any gene: 7. Germline V gene sequence: CDR1 MNHEY, CDR2 SVGEGT. CDR3 nucleotide sequence: TGTGCCAGCTTGAGAGGACTAGCGGGACCCTACGAGCAGTACTTC. Translating it yields CASLRGLAGPYEQYF.

The table lists this clonotype with a count of one. A clone one base away is much larger, so this may be a read error. The CDR3 does not end in the conserved phenylalanine or tryptophan, so this is likely a read error. The genes are TRBV5-1 and TRBJ2-1; D is unresolved. Germline V gene lookup returns CDR1 SGHRS and CDR2 YFSETQ. V shed 4 bases and J shed 0 bases, with 11 bases lying between them. The CDR3 has 15 residues. CDR3 residues: CASSHELSSYNEQFS. The DNA for the CDR3 is TGCGCCAGCAGCCACGAACTTAGCTCCTACAATGAGCAGTTCTCC.

The chain has TRBV10-3 and TRBJ2-2; unclear D gene. The germline CDR1 and CDR2 sequences are ENHRY and SYGVKD. The CDR3 consists of 16 residues. Trimming shortened V by 10 bases and J by 4 bases, and 22 bases separated the two germline ends. The CDR3, as DNA: TGTGCCACCTTGACCTTCTCGGATCCCCTCACCGGGGAGCTGTTTTTT. It translates to CATLTFSDPLTGELFF.